This T cell receptor (beta chain) comes out of a study of blood T cell repertoires in COVID-19. Study as a whole: The cDNA or gDNA used as material had been derived from T cells, B-cell-depleted T cells, or PBMCs.

Original handling: Estimates of nucleated cell counts were drawn from the amplification of reference gene primers. Produced via immunoSEQ multiplex PCR; TCRdb's table is partial and in-frame only. The V and J calls and the clone size are those of that table, but D and trimming were determined from the DNA. The sample has over 85,000 clones; 80% to 90% are singletons. Looked up from germline, CDR1 is SGHTA and CDR2 is FQGNSA. The CDR3 consists of 16 residues. V shed 0 bases and J 3 bases; nucleotides not matched to a gene: 5. This clonotype was obtained from a woman aged 55-69 years with acute or convalescent COVID-19. Sequenced input: peripheral blood. The genes are TRBV7-2 and TRBJ2-1; the match to TRBD1 covers 7 bases. The CDR3: CASSLAGTEIYNEQFF. CDR3 bases: TGTGCCAGCAGCTTAGCGGGGACAGAAATCTACAATGAGCAGTTCTTC.